The 2 T cell receptor beta chains presented below share a single source sample, sequenced in a study of blood T cell repertoires in COVID-19. The method was immunoSEQ multiplex PCR; TCRdb's version includes in-frame clones alone and lacks a portion of them. The sample records approximately 86,000 clones, 80% to 90% being singletons. The sequenced sample was peripheral blood. These receptors were taken from a man aged 50 to 60 with acute or convalescent COVID-19.

The chain combines TRBV6-5 with TRBJ1-5; TRBD1 might be the D (6 bases). The CDR3 runs 13 residues. Germline V CDR1 and CDR2: MNHEY, SVGAGI. The V end lost 11 bases, the J end lost 2 bases, and 13 bases lay between the germline ends. The CDR3 sequence is CAARAGGNQPQHF. The DNA of the CDR3 is TGTGCCGCCAGGGCAGGGGGCAATCAGCCCCAGCATTTT.

The gene calls are TRBV7-2 and TRBJ1-5, with unresolved D. Trimming removed 9 bases at V and 2 bases at J, with 14 bases between. The CDR3 has 14 residues. The V gene's germline CDR1 is SGHTA and CDR2 FQGNSA. CDR3 region: CASQKAQGNQPQHF. In DNA form, the CDR3 reads TGTGCCAGTCAAAAGGCTCAGGGCAATCAGCCCCAGCATTTT.